This T cell receptor beta chain appears in the sequencing data of a study of vaccination and CD4 T cells after COVID-19. A remark on this clonotype: Antigen: not known.

Germline CDR1 reads SGHRS; CDR2 reads YFSETQ. Losses at the gene ends were 4 bases for V and 0 bases for J; bases not matched to a gene: 5. The CDR3 has 15 residues. Oncomine TCR Beta short-read sequencing was applied to DNA from cultured CD4+ T cells. Via MiXCR, TCRdb re-called the PCR reads, giving one row per CDR3 protein. The sample has 6,500 to 7,500 distinct CDR3 sequences; around 60% are singletons. Treatment meaning: approximately 10-day PBMC culture with coronavirus spike peptide pools or control peptides (ViraFEST assay). Peptide pool stimulation in ViraFEST expanded antigen-specific T cells, whose TCRs were then sequenced.

This receptor was taken from a human donor who had recovered from COVID-19. Sequencing was carried out using CD4+ T cells from blood, cultured in vitro. The chain carries TRBV5-1 and TRBJ2-7; 9 positions agree with TRBD2. CDR3 DNA sequence: TGCGCCAGCAGCGGGACGGGACTAGCCTCCTACGAGCAGTACTTC. Encoded protein: CASSGTGLASYEQYF.